This TCR beta chain was documented in a study of blood T cell repertoires in COVID-19 (dated by TCRdb to between 2020 and 2021). A note on the overall study: Collaborator samples came from the United States, Italy and Spain and covered acute and convalescent phases of COVID-19. The material from the prospective study consisted of cDNA or gDNA derived from T cells, B-cell-depleted T cells, or PBMCs. Subjects who had been exposed to COVID-19, were actively infected with it, or had recovered from it provided the deeply sampled blood TCRbeta repertoires that made up the dataset. The repertoires were made available in a free public database intended to serve as a resource for research on the immune response to SARS-CoV-2. Samples were obtained from the ongoing ImmuneRACE study (first 160 participants) and from over 1,000 subjects provided by 6 global collaborators. Nearly every sample came with metadata listing a de-identified subject ID, COVID-19 status, age in years and sex. Where HLA class I and class II types were available, the types were taken from metadata supplied by the sample provider, not from assay-based typing.

What the authors observed across the whole study: How much clinical and demographic metadata was included differed by source and by participant, and the metadata was provided uncurated.

Measured from the cysteine to the phenylalanine, the CDR3 is 13 residues long. The retained sequence is limited to the CDR3, 39 bases, with the frame set at the first base. The junction shows trimming of 7 bases on V and 7 bases on J, and the gene matches do not reach 7 bases of it. Looking up the germline V gene (reference sequence) yields CDR1 LNHDA and CDR2 SQIVND. Each collaborating institution followed its own protocols to collect whole blood in K2EDTA tubes. For TCRbeta analysis, collaborators shipped samples as frozen whole blood, isolated PBMCs, or DNA extracted from either of those sample types. TCRbeta CDR3 regions were amplified from genomic DNA using the immunoSEQ Assay, a bias-controlled multiplex PCR. Concerning the study's data processing: The number of nucleated cells in each sample was estimated by amplification of reference gene primers within the assay. To quantify the absolute abundance of each unique TCRbeta CDR3 rearrangement, sequence reads were collapsed and filtered. For each sample, productive Simpson clonality was calculated as the square root of Simpson's diversity index over productive rearrangements. Held by TCRdb, this immuneACCESS table contains in-frame sequences only and omits some clones. Under half of the omission traces to an unresolved V gene where checked; the cause of the rest is unknown. From that table come the V and J calls and clone size; the DNA was used to work out D and trimming. This sample gives about 100,000 clones in total; 75% to 90% of them show up just once. The biggest ten clones account for approximately 1.8% of the sample.

Points on this clone: The specificity of this receptor is unknown. No much larger clone is present one base from it, and per-base qualities are unavailable.

The rearrangement joined TRBV19 to TRBJ1-1; a stretch of 9 junction bases matches TRBD1. Sequenced: peripheral blood. This clonotype was sampled from a man older than 75 with acute or convalescent COVID-19. At the DNA level, the sequence is TGTGCCAGTACCGTGACAGGGGGAAATGAAGCTTTCTTT. Its coded protein is CASTVTGGNEAFF.